A selection of T cell receptor beta chains follows, all from one sample in a study of blood T cell repertoires in COVID-19. The assay was immunoSEQ multiplex PCR, and TCRdb's table has in-frame clones only and misses some. The data show around 100,000 clones, approximately 78% seen once. The sample was peripheral blood. Receptor source: a man aged 55-75 years with active or convalescent COVID-19. The CDR3 runs from the conserved cysteine through the conserved F or W. The D gene is left open where the match is weak. Clone size is stated in some rows and not others, as once, few, many or a class when expanded.

>TRBJ2-5|NA|TRBV24-1|NA
TGTGCCACCAGTGACACAACCAGGCTTCCAGAAGGGACCCAGTACTTC
CATSDTTRLPEGTQYF
>TRBJ1-2|TRBD1|TRBV19|NA
TGTGCCAGTAGTCACCTCTCGACAGGGAGGAACTATGGCTACACCTTC
CASSHLSTGRNYGYTF
>TRBJ2-7|TRBD1|TRBV5-6|few
TGTGCCAGCAGCCCTGGGACAGGTTTCTCCTACGAGCAGTACTTC
CASSPGTGFSYEQYF
>TRBJ2-3|TRBD2|TRBV7-8|NA
TGTGCCAGCAGACCTCTAGCGGGGAGCTTCGATACGCAGTATTTT
CASRPLAGSFDTQYF
>TRBJ1-2|NA|TRBV18|NA
TGTGCCAGCTCACCCGCGGAGCTTGGCTACACCTTC
CASSPAELGYTF
>TRBJ1-2|NA|TRBV5-1|NA
TGCGCCAGCAGCGAAAAACAGGGTAGCTTTTCTGGCTACACCTTC
CASSEKQGSFSGYTF
>TRBJ2-1|NA|TRBV11-3|NA
TGTGCCAGCAGCTTAATTACTTACAATGAGCAGTTCTTC
CASSLITYNEQFF
>TRBJ2-1|TRBD2|TRBV11-2|once
TGTGCCAGCAGCCCCCGGACTAGCGGTGAGCAGTTCTTC
CASSPRTSGEQFF
>TRBJ1-1|NA|TRBV4-3|NA
TGCGCCAGCAGCCAAGATCAGGTAGGGAGTACTGAAGCTTTCTTT
CASSQDQVGSTEAFF
>TRBJ1-6|NA|TRBV5-4|NA
TGTGCCAGCAGCTTCGGTAATTCACCCCTCCACTTT
CASSFGNSPLHF
>TRBJ1-4|NA|TRBV28|few
TGTGCCAGCAGTTCTATCCGACAGGTTACGGGGGAAAAACTGTTTTTT
CASSSIRQVTGEKLFF
>TRBJ2-1|TRBD2|TRBV24-1|NA
TGTGCCACCAGGACTAGCGGGATTGGTAGGAATGAGCAGTTCTTC
CATRTSGIGRNEQFF
>TRBJ2-7|TRBD2|TRBV6-5|NA
TGTGCCAGCAGTTACGAGGGACCGGGGGGCTACGAGCAGTACTTC
CASSYEGPGGYEQYF
>TRBJ1-2|NA|TRBV4-3|NA
TGCGCCAGCAGCCAAGATCCGACAGACCTAAACTATGGCTACACCTTC
CASSQDPTDLNYGYTF
>TRBJ2-2|NA|TRBV10-1|few
TGCGCCAGCTTGACGAGCGGAAATAACACCGGGGAGCTGTTTTTT
CASLTSGNNTGELFF
>TRBJ2-7|NA|TRBV11-2|NA
TGTGCCAGCAGCTTCGGGGGTTTGTACGAGCAGTACTTC
CASSFGGLYEQYF
>TRBJ1-2|NA|TRBV19|once
TGTGCCAGTAGTACCGGGAATGGTGGCTACACCTTC
CASSTGNGGYTF
>TRBJ2-1|TRBD2|TRBV7-9|once
TGTGCCAGCGAAGTGACTAGCGATAACAATGAGCAGTTCTTC
CASEVTSDNNEQFF
>TRBJ2-2|NA|TRBV7-2|NA
TGTGCCAGCAGCCCTTCGGGTAACACCGGGGAGCTGTTTTTT
CASSPSGNTGELFF
>TRBJ2-1|TRBD1|TRBV7-9|NA
TGTGCCAGCAGCTTAGTCCAGGGGGCCTACAATGAGCAGTTCTTC
CASSLVQGAYNEQFF
>TRBJ2-1|NA|TRBV24-1|NA
TGTGCCACCAGTGATTGGGGCTCAAACCCCTACAATGAGCAGTTCTTC
CATSDWGSNPYNEQFF
>TRBJ1-1|NA|TRBV27|NA
TGTGCCAGCACTTTAGGCGGGGCCGGGGGCACTGAAGCTTTCTTT
CASTLGGAGGTEAFF
>TRBJ2-1|NA|TRBV10-3|NA
TGTGCCATCAGTGGGGGTGGGGAGTTCTACAATGAGCAGTTCTTC
CAISGGGEFYNEQFF
>TRBJ2-3|TRBD2|TRBV29-1|NA
TGCAGCGTTTCCGGCGAGAGACTAGCGGCAGATACGCAGTATTTT
CSVSGERLAADTQYF
>TRBJ1-5|TRBD1|TRBV2|NA
TGTGCCAGCAGCCTAACCAAGGGGACAGGGTCGGTCAATCAGCCCCAGCATTTT
CASSLTKGTGSVNQPQHF
>TRBJ2-6|NA|TRBV18|NA
TGTGCCAGCTCACCAACAGGGTTACTCTCTGGGGCCAACGTCCTGACTTTC
CASSPTGLLSGANVLTF
>TRBJ1-3|NA|TRBV7-9|NA
TGTGCCAGCACTGGGGCCTCTGGAAACACCATATATTTT
CASTGASGNTIYF
>TRBJ2-3|TRBD2|TRBV19|NA
TGTGCCAGTAGCCCTCCTAGCGGGTCCCGGGGGAATACGCAGTATTTT
CASSPPSGSRGNTQYF